These 15 T cell receptor beta chains share one sample of origin, sequenced in a study of blood T cells in healthy people across ages. For the second PCR, which ran for about 7 to 11 cycles, a sample-barcoded 5' primer and a J-beta primer mix were used. TCRdb called the 5' RACE reads again in MiXCR, with one record for every CDR3 protein. This table has some 1,000,000 distinct CDR3 sequences, around 27% appearing once. This sample was shared with a second study, whose subject was T cells of mothers and their children.

The specimen was blood. The receptors originated from a girl aged 2-10 years in good health.

The gene calls are TRBV6-4 and TRBJ2-7; 9 bases agree with TRBD1. V lost 4 bases to trimming and J lost 5 bases; unmatched junction nucleotides: 3. The CDR3 runs 13 residues. Germline V gives CDR1 MRHNA, CDR2 SNTAGT. CDR3 nucleotides: TGTGCCAGCAGTGTGGACAGGGGCCACGAGCAGTACTTC. This translates into CASSVDRGHEQYF.

The CDR3 region has the DNA TGTGCCAGCAGCAGTATCCGGATCGAGGGCTACGAGCAGTACTTC. It yields the protein CASSSIRIEGYEQYF. The chain couples TRBV11-2 to TRBJ2-7, with D possibly being TRBD2 (5 bases). The CDR3 extends over 15 amino acids. Trimming took off 5 bases at V and 3 bases at J, with 17 bases between the two ends. Germline V gene lookup returns CDR1 SGHAT and CDR2 FQNNGV.

This clonotype was counted only a few times. The chain combines TRBV5-1 with TRBJ2-3; D gene unclear. The CDR3 extends over 15 amino acids. CDR1 and CDR2 from the germline V gene are SGHRS and YFSETQ. V lost 0 bases and J lost 0, with 8 bases in between. The CDR3 loop reads CASSLEGPSTDTQYF. DNA of the CDR3: TGCGCCAGCAGCTTGGAAGGACCAAGCACAGATACGCAGTATTTT.

V usage is TRBV6-5 and J usage is TRBJ2-1; no reliable D call. The germline CDR1 and CDR2 sequences are MNHEY and SVGAGI. Trimming cost V 6 bases and J 5 bases, with 8 bases left between them. This CDR3 has 12 amino acids. CDR3 amino acids: CASRPDNNEQFF. As DNA, the CDR3 is TGTGCCAGCAGGCCCGACAACAATGAGCAGTTCTTC.

V gene TRBV28 combines with J gene TRBJ1-4; perhaps TRBD1 as D (6 bases). CDR1 MDHEN and CDR2 SYDVKM come from the germline V gene. CDR3 size: 15 residues. V was pared by 3 bases and J by 3 bases, with 11 bases between. DNA of the CDR3: TGTGCCAGCAGTTTCACAGGGACCCCTAATGAAAAACTGTTTTTT. This sequence encodes CASSFTGTPNEKLFF.

A few counts support this clonotype. V usage is TRBV12-3 or TRBV12-4 and J usage is TRBJ2-3; 9 positions match TRBD2. CDR3 length: 15 residues. Germline trimming cut 3 bases from V and 1 base from J; bases unmatched to any gene: 2. The chain's CDR3 is CASSFERGGTDTQYF. The CDR3 DNA follows: TGTGCCAGCAGTTTTGAGCGGGGGGGCACAGATACGCAGTATTTT.

This clonotype was seen a handful of times. The chain is built from TRBV20-1 and TRBJ2-1, with 7 bases fitting TRBD2. This CDR3 contains 15 residues. Germline assignment: CDR1 DFQATT and CDR2 SNEGSKA (reference sequence). V lost 6 bases and J lost 3; bases outside the gene matches: 11. The CDR3 loop is CSAPAAGALYNEQFF. CDR3 nucleotides: TGCAGTGCCCCTGCGGCGGGAGCACTCTACAATGAGCAGTTCTTC.

This clonotype was counted only a few times. The rearrangement uses TRBV6-6 and TRBJ2-1; D gene uncertain. Germline-derived CDR1 and CDR2 are MNHNY and SVGAGI (reference sequence). Trimming pared 7 bases from V and 8 bases from J, leaving 15 bases between. The CDR3 loop spans 13 amino acids. CDR3 bases: TGTGCCAGCACCCACCAATACCTGGATGAGCAGTTCTTC. Its translation: CASTHQYLDEQFF.

The chain couples TRBV29-1 to TRBJ2-3; no firm D call. This CDR3 contains 13 residues. Trimming stripped 8 bases from V and 2 bases from J, with 14 bases between. The V gene's germline CDR1 is SQVTM and CDR2 ANQGSEA. The chain's CDR3 is CSSQGRFTDTQYF. CDR3 bases: TGCAGCTCCCAAGGCAGATTCACAGATACGCAGTATTTT.

This clonotype was recorded a few times. The CDR3 DNA is TGTGCCAGCAGCTCCCCCCCTTATGGCTACACCTTC. It yields the protein CASSSPPYGYTF. The chain recombines TRBV12-3 or TRBV12-4 with TRBJ1-2; D remains ambiguous. CDR3 length equals 12 residues. With 6 bases removed from V and 5 bases from J, the gap between germline ends came to 10 bases.

This clonotype was counted at least ten times. The chain recombines TRBV7-2 with TRBJ2-7; 7 bases line up with TRBD1. In germline, CDR1 is SGHTA, CDR2 FQGNSA. The length of the CDR3 is 15 residues. With 5 bases clipped from V and 2 bases from J, the junction kept 9 bases outside the gene matches. CDR3 protein: CASSLTAGGTYEQYF. The CDR3 nucleotides read TGTGCCAGCAGCCTAACGGCAGGGGGAACCTACGAGCAGTACTTC.

This clonotype was found a few times. This sequence joins TRBV29-1 and TRBJ1-4; maybe TRBD1 (5 bases). CDR1 is SQVTM, CDR2 ANQGSEA, per germline. Trimming pared 6 bases from V and 2 bases from J, leaving 16 bases between. The CDR3 covers 15 residues. In DNA form, the CDR3 reads TGCAGCGTGGGGGGGTCCGTGGGGACTAATGAAAAACTGTTTTTT. Its translation: CSVGGSVGTNEKLFF.

The chain couples TRBV4-2 to TRBJ1-1; D not resolved. There are 16 residues in the CDR3. Between the trimmed V and J ends, which lost 0 bases and 4 bases, there was a span of 15 bases. The V gene's germline CDR1 is LGHNA and CDR2 YNFKEQ. The CDR3 nucleotides read TGTGCCAGCAGCCAAGAAAGGGTTGGGGTGCTCACTGAAGCTTTCTTT. Residues: CASSQERVGVLTEAFF.

In nucleotides, the CDR3 is TGTGCCAGCAGCCCTGTTGAGGCGCGCATTCAGTACTTC. It is translated as CASSPVEARIQYF. The chain carries TRBV4-2 and TRBJ2-4; D ambiguous. CDR1 and CDR2 (germline): LGHNA, YNFKEQ. V was trimmed by 4 bases and J by 9 bases, leaving 13 bases between them. The CDR3 extends over 13 amino acids.

This chain links TRBV9 with TRBJ2-2; D perhaps matches TRBD2 (6 bases). Germline assignment: CDR1 SGDLS and CDR2 YYNGEE. The CDR3 covers 16 residues. V was clipped by 0 bases and J by 7 bases, with 16 bases between them. DNA of the CDR3: TGTGCCAGCAGCGTAGAGGACGGCGGAGGGTACGGGGAGCTGTTTTTT. Protein product: CASSVEDGGGYGELFF.